The 21 T cell receptor beta chains below were found in one sample sequenced in a study of Ad26.COV2.S vaccination and SARS-CoV-2 variants. This table comes from immunoSEQ multiplex PCR, and its TCRdb copy is limited to in-frame clones, with some not included. The sample shows 300,000 to 500,000 clones, 70% to 90% of them seen only once. The treatment denotes: 15 to 20 received Ad26.COV2.S at low or high dose, single or two shots; 5 received placebo; per-sample allocation not given. It was on day 63 after the first vaccine or placebo injection that samples were taken. Sequenced material: peripheral blood, taken in a trial of Ad26.COV2.S vaccine versus placebo. The receptors stem from a person aged 18-60 years who received the Ad26.COV2.S COVID-19 vaccine or a placebo.

V and J are TRBV5-8 and TRBJ1-1; 9 nucleotides agree with TRBD1. This CDR3 has 14 amino acids. Germline CDR1 and CDR2: SGHTS and YDEGEE. V was clipped by 6 bases and J by 1 base; unmatched bases: 4. DNA of the CDR3: TGTGCCAGCACTAAGGACAGGGGGAACACTGAAGCTTTCTTT. It encodes CASTKDRGNTEAFF.

The table lists this clone with a count of one. CDR3 in amino acids: CASSFPGTSYEQYF. Written as DNA, the CDR3 is TGTGCCAGCAGCTTCCCCGGGACTTCCTACGAGCAGTACTTC. V gene TRBV7-9 combines with J gene TRBJ2-7; possibly TRBD2 for D (6 bases). The V gene lost 3 bases and the J gene lost 1 base, with 10 bases spanning the gap. CDR1 and CDR2 (germline): SEHNR, FQNEAQ (reference sequence). This CDR3 comprises 14 residues.

V and J are TRBV6-5 and TRBJ2-6, with D unclear. The germline V and J ends were trimmed by 5 bases and 1 base, with 9 bases remaining between them. The germline V gene has CDR1 MNHEY and CDR2 SVGAGI. There are 15 residues in the CDR3. This CDR3 reads CASSLGTSGANVLTF. CDR3 DNA sequence: TGTGCCAGCAGTCTAGGAACTTCTGGGGCCAACGTCCTGACTTTC.

The CDR3 DNA sequence: TGTGCCAGCAGCTCCAGTAGATCTATCACACACAATGAGCAGTTCTTC. It specifies CASSSSRSITHNEQFF. The chain uses TRBV7-6 and TRBJ2-1, with D unclear. Between the trimmed V and J ends, which lost 4 bases and 5 bases, there was a span of 18 bases. CDR3 length: 16 residues. The germline CDR1 and CDR2 sequences are SGHVS and FNYEAQ. Based on the CDR3 plus reference TRBV7-6 and TRBJ2-1, the full variable domain is GAGVSQSPRYKVTKRGQDVALRCDPISGHVSLYWYRQALGQGPEFLTYFNYEAQQDKSGLPNDRFSAERPEGSISTLTIQRTEQRDSAMYRCASSSSRSITHNEQFFGPGTRLTVL.

The chain combines TRBV7-9 with TRBJ1-2; D gene ambiguous. CDR3 size: 13 residues. Germline lookup yields CDR1 SEHNR and CDR2 FQNEAQ (reference sequence). The V gene lost 1 base and the J gene lost 7 bases, with 10 bases spanning the gap. CDR3 sequence (DNA): TGTGCCAGCAGCTTAGTTAGGGAGGGTGGCTACACCTTC. It translates to CASSLVREGGYTF.

This chain joins TRBV7-6 and TRBJ2-6, with D perhaps TRBD1 (6 bases). The CDR3 totals 16 residues. CDR1 SGHVS and CDR2 FNYEAQ come from the germline V gene. Trimming removed 5 bases at V and 2 bases at J, with 13 bases between. The CDR3 spells CASSTVQGTGANVLTF. In DNA form, the CDR3 reads TGTGCCAGCAGCACCGTACAGGGCACTGGGGCCAACGTCCTGACTTTC.

The chain's CDR3 is CASSSPAVGGGYTF. CDR3 DNA sequence: TGTGCCAGCAGCTCTCCTGCAGTAGGAGGTGGCTACACCTTC. The chain is built from TRBV7-2 and TRBJ1-2; D call uncertain. V was pared by 4 bases and J by 7 bases, with 16 bases between. CDR3 length equals 14 residues. CDR1 is SGHTA, CDR2 FQGNSA, per germline.

The CDR3: CASSLTGAVYNEQFF. In DNA, the CDR3 is TGTGCCAGCAGTTTGACAGGTGCCGTCTACAATGAGCAGTTCTTC. The rearrangement uses TRBV6-5 and TRBJ2-1; D possibly corresponds to TRBD1 (6 bases). V dropped 4 bases and J dropped 3 bases, with 13 bases sitting between them. From germline, CDR1 is MNHEY and CDR2 SVGAGI. This CDR3 contains 15 residues.

The gene calls are TRBV30 and TRBJ1-6; D may be TRBD1 (5 bases). With 1 base removed from V and 6 bases from J, the gap between germline ends came to 13 bases. Germline V gives CDR1 GTSNPN, CDR2 SVGIG (reference sequence). The CDR3 is 15 residues long. DNA of the CDR3: TGTGCCTGGAGTGACCGGGGACTTACTAATTCACCCCTCCACTTT. It translates to CAWSDRGLTNSPLHF.

The chain uses TRBV2 and TRBJ1-5; the D gene is possibly TRBD1 (5 bases). CDR1 and CDR2 (germline): SNHLY, FYNNEI. This CDR3 is 14 amino acids long. V was trimmed by 2 bases and J by 6 bases, leaving 11 bases between them. DNA of the CDR3: TGTGCCAGCAGTGAAAACCCAGGGAGTCAGCCCCAGCATTTT. Protein sequence: CASSENPGSQPQHF.

This chain links TRBV30 with TRBJ2-1; D is tentatively TRBD1 or TRBD2 (5 bases each). CDR1 GTSNPN and CDR2 SVGIG come from the germline V gene (reference sequence). The CDR3 totals 13 residues. Written as DNA, the CDR3 is TGTGCTTTTTATGAAGGGACGTACAATGAGCAGTTCTTC. It encodes CAFYEGTYNEQFF. Drawing the rest from reference TRBV30 and TRBJ2-1, the complete variable domain is SQTIHQWPATLVQPVGSPLSLECTVEGTSNPNLYWYRQAAGRGLQLLFYSVGIGQISSEVPQNLSASRPQDRQFILSSKKLLLSDSGFYLCAFYEGTYNEQFFGPGTRLTVL.

V and J are TRBV5-1 and TRBJ2-5; D perhaps matches TRBD2 (5 bases). V was trimmed by 5 bases and J by 5 bases, leaving 13 bases between them. CDR3 length equals 13 residues. Germline V lookup: CDR1 SGHRS, CDR2 YFSETQ. CDR3 in DNA: TGCGCCAGCAGGGCGGGTGACAAGGAGACCCAGTACTTC. It encodes CASRAGDKETQYF.

J is TRBJ2-1 and V is TRBV4-1; TRBD1 aligns across 9 bases. Trimming took 5 bases from V and 2 from J; bases not matched to a gene: 7. This CDR3 has 16 residues. Germline-derived CDR1 and CDR2 are MGHRA and YSYEKL. The CDR3 region is CASSAITGGAYNEQFF. CDR3 bases: TGCGCCAGCAGCGCGATAACAGGGGGCGCCTACAATGAGCAGTTCTTC.

This clone was recorded only once. This chain joins TRBV19 and TRBJ2-6; unclear D gene. Trimming stripped 3 bases from V and 2 bases from J, with 11 bases between. Germline V gene lookup returns CDR1 LNHDA and CDR2 SQIVND (reference sequence). This CDR3 contains 16 residues. CDR3 loop: CASSMPQWAGANVLTF. The CDR3 DNA is TGTGCCAGTAGTATGCCCCAGTGGGCTGGGGCCAACGTCCTGACTTTC.

This sequence joins TRBV7-8 and TRBJ1-1; D remains ambiguous. Germline loops: CDR1 SGHVS, CDR2 FQNEAQ. V shed 2 bases and J shed 1 base, with 8 bases lying between them. This CDR3 spans 14 amino acids. Here the CDR3 DNA reads TGTGCCAGCAGCTTAACGTTAGGGAACACTGAAGCTTTCTTT. This codes for CASSLTLGNTEAFF.

The rearrangement uses TRBV7-2 and TRBJ1-6; a weak D match, TRBD1 (6 bases). The V and J ends lost 1 base and 13 bases respectively, with 14 bases between them. Germline CDR1 reads SGHTA; CDR2 reads FQGNSA. The CDR3 is 14 residues long. The DNA for the CDR3 is TGTGCCAGCAGCTTAGATACCAGCCAGGGGCCCCTCCACTTT. Amino acid sequence: CASSLDTSQGPLHF.

The chain couples TRBV6-2 or TRBV6-3 to TRBJ1-5; D is perhaps TRBD1 (6 bases). The V end lost 1 base, the J end lost 0 bases, and 25 bases lay between the germline ends. Germline lookup yields CDR1 MNHEY and CDR2 SVGEGT. The CDR3 spans 21 residues. This CDR3 reads CASSYFQGISAGWSSNQPQHF. DNA of the CDR3: TGTGCCAGCAGTTACTTTCAGGGGATCTCTGCGGGGTGGAGTAGCAATCAGCCCCAGCATTTT.

The chain joins TRBV4-3 to TRBJ1-1; D is ambiguous. Germline loops: CDR1 LGHNA, CDR2 YSLEER. Trimming took 0 bases from V and 4 from J, leaving 9 bases between them. The CDR3 sequence is 14 residues long. CDR3 coding DNA: TGCGCCAGCAGCCAAGATCGGATGGGCACTGAAGCTTTCTTT. Translated, it gives CASSQDRMGTEAFF.

This chain links TRBV5-1 with TRBJ1-2; possible D gene TRBD1, 6 bases. Trimming shortened V by 4 bases and J by 4 bases, and 14 bases separated the two germline ends. The CDR3 has 14 residues. Germline V gene data show CDR1 as SGHRS and CDR2 as YFSETQ. This chain's CDR3 is CASSLRSQGYGYTF. The DNA of the CDR3 is TGCGCCAGCAGCCTACGGTCACAGGGCTATGGCTACACCTTC.

V and J are TRBV4-1 and TRBJ2-1; TRBD2 matches 7 bases. The CDR3 spans 17 residues. The junction had 11 bases not matched to a gene; V was cut back by 0 bases and J by 6 bases. The germline CDR1 and CDR2 sequences are MGHRA and YSYEKL. In nucleotides, the CDR3 is TGCGCCAGCAGCCAAGATCCGAGACGGGGGGAAACCAATGAGCAGTTCTTC. Translating it yields CASSQDPRRGETNEQFF.

This sequence joins TRBV19 and TRBJ2-1, with 8 positions matching TRBD1. The V and J ends lost 5 bases and 0 bases, in that order; junction bases with no gene match: 15. The CDR3 loop spans 19 amino acids. CDR1 and CDR2 (germline): LNHDA, SQIVND (reference sequence). The CDR3 protein is CASSPGQGTWKVSYNEQFF. The CDR3 bases are TGTGCCAGTAGTCCTGGACAGGGAACCTGGAAGGTCTCCTACAATGAGCAGTTCTTC.